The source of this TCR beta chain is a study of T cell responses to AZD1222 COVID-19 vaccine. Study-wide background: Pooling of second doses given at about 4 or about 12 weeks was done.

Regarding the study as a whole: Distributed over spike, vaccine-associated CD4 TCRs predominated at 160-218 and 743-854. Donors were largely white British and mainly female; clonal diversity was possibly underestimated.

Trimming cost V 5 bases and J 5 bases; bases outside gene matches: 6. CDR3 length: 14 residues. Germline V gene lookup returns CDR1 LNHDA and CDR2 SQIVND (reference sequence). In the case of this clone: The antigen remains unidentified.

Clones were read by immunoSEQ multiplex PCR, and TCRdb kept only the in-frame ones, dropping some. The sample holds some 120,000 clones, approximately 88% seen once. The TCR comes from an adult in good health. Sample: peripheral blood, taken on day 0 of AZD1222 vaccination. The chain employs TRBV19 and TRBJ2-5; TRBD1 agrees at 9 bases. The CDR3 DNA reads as TGTGCCAGTAGTGGCGGACAGGGGACGGAGACCCAGTACTTC. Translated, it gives CASSGGQGTETQYF.